This T cell receptor beta chain was sequenced during a study of PD-1 blockade in classical Hodgkin lymphoma (dated by TCRdb to about 2020). Background for the entire study: Nivolumab dosing was 3 mg/kg intravenously every 2 weeks, continuing until either disease progression or unacceptable toxicity. A peripheral blood immune signature of response to PD-1 blockade in classical Hodgkin lymphoma was defined using TCR beta sequencing and CyTOF. Here is what the overall study found, with its caveats: The study was restricted to a single clinical trial cohort, and the causes of repertoire differences, possibly disease activity or prior therapy, were left undefined. By C4D1, a significant rise was seen in CD4+ TCR diversity but not in CD8+ TCR diversity (p=0.0027 vs p=0.16), and the rise was most apparent among complete responders (p=0.02). Newly diagnosed patients were reported to have lower baseline TCR diversity than healthy donors, and relapsed/refractory patients were reported to have lower baseline TCR diversity still. Patients starting nivolumab less than 1 year after ASCT had lower diversity and were excluded from later analyses to avoid confounding by immune reconstitution. Trial patients achieving complete response had baseline diversity similar to newly diagnosed patients, whereas partial responders and progressors had significantly lower diversity.

The Qiagen DNeasy kit was used to extract genomic DNA both from unsorted PBMCs and from the negatively selected CD4+ and CD8+ fractions. Amplification of TCR beta CDR3 regions was done by immunoSEQ multiplex PCR with primers that anneal to V and J segments. A synthetic immune receptor repertoire was used to minimize amplification bias, and remaining bias was computationally removed after sequencing. Under the source paper's analysis protocol: Custom Python scripts were used to quantify repertoire diversity as the Shannon entropy index. The unsorted, CD4+ and CD8+ repertoires were each analyzed separately, with the exception of combined analyses, where CD4+ and CD8+ sequences were merged in silico. A clone was considered expanded if an increase in frequency of at least 2-fold after treatment relative to C1D1 was found, and a pseudocount of 0.5 was applied to clones undetected at baseline. Singleton clones were defined as clones with 0 or 1 copy at C1D1, and non-singleton clones were defined as clones with 2 or more copies. Clones expanded in unsorted samples were assigned a CD4+, CD8+ or unknown annotation through matching of protein sequences in sorted samples from the same patient. Diversity changes from C1D1 to C4D1 were tested in paired samples using Wilcoxon tests. Drawn from immuneACCESS, this table holds only the in-frame rearrangements with V and J called that TCRdb kept. Clones are partly lost; checked studies trace under half to an unresolved V gene and leave the rest unexplained. V, J and clone size are those of that table, while D and trimming were read from the DNA. The sample profile shows over 70,000 clones; roughly 90% of them were found once. The ten largest clones add up to less than 25% of the sample.

The CDR3 sequence holds 13 residues, the cysteine and phenylalanine included. The retained sequence is limited to the CDR3, 39 bases, with the frame set at the first base. V lost 4 bases and J lost 9 bases; the stretch between them is 16 bases long. A word on this clone: This receptor's antigen is unknown. Per-base quality was not reported, and no clone a single base away is much larger than it.

Explained via the paper, the time point label denotes: cycle 1 day 1 (C1D1), immediately before nivolumab initiation. Every trial patient had relapsed following autologous stem cell transplantation, and prior brentuximab vedotin exposure was what differed among cohorts A, B and C. The trial cohort was composed of around 60 patients with relapsed/refractory classical Hodgkin lymphoma, for whom complete response, partial response or progressive disease was recorded as best overall response. Single-agent nivolumab was administered to trial patients in the multi-cohort phase II CheckMate 205 trial. Best overall response was determined by an independent review committee according to the 2007 International Working Group response criteria. PBMCs from the trial were collected at three points: immediately before nivolumab initiation (C1D1), and during therapy at cycle 2 day 1 and cycle 4 day 1. Peripheral blood was collected in 8 mL Vacutainer Cell Preparation Tubes, from which PBMCs were isolated by centrifugation and then cryopreserved.

In this chain, TRBV5-3 is recombined with TRBJ1-1; no D gene is confidently identified. TRBV5-3 has ORF status, its function being uncertain. This sequence was found in a human donor with classical Hodgkin lymphoma. The sample in question was peripheral blood mononuclear cells (PBMCs), obtained at baseline. The DNA sequence is as follows: TGTGCCAGAAGCCCTCCTTGCAGAGTCCAAGCTTTCTTT. Protein translation: CARSPPCRVQAFF.